What follows are 10 T cell receptor beta chains derived from one specimen sequenced in a study of T cells in Graves' hyperthyroidism and ophthalmopathy. TCR beta CDR3 sequences were amplified from RNA transcripts. Carried out on the TCR CDR3, a first-round RT-PCR used the HTBI primer set. One entry per CDR3 protein, called by TCRdb with MiXCR from the multiplex PCR reads. The data hold approximately 640,000 distinct CDR3 sequences, with 45% observed a single time. Sequenced input: peripheral blood or thyroid tissue (not recorded which). Receptor source: an adult man with Graves' disease, either hyperthyroidism or ophthalmopathy (not recorded which).

The chain combines TRBV9 with TRBJ2-7; 9 nucleotides align to TRBD1. This CDR3 is 14 amino acids long. The junction had 6 bases not matched to a gene; V was cut back by 3 bases and J by 5 bases. Per germline, CDR1 SGDLS and CDR2 YYNGEE. The CDR3, as DNA: TGTGCCAGCAGCGCCGGGACAGGGTCGGACGAGCAGTACTTC. It codes for CASSAGTGSDEQYF.

The chain employs TRBV11-2 and TRBJ1-1; tentative D call: TRBD1 (6 bases). V lost 2 bases and J 4 bases, leaving 20 bases between the germline ends. The CDR3 has 17 amino acids. Germline values: CDR1 SGHAT, CDR2 FQNNGV. For the CDR3, the DNA is TGTGCCAGCAGCTTAAGGAGGCTTGGGGGGCTGACCACTGAAGCTTTCTTT. Protein product: CASSLRRLGGLTTEAFF. Filled out from reference TRBV11-2 and TRBJ1-1, the complete variable domain reads EAGVAQSPRYKIIEKRQSVAFWCNPISGHATLYWYQQILGQGPKLLIQFQNNGVVDDSQLPKDRFSAERLKGVDSTLKIQPAKLEDSAVYLCASSLRRLGGLTTEAFFGQGTRLTVV.

The V gene is TRBV2, the J gene TRBJ1-6; D possibly corresponds to TRBD1 (6 bases). The germline V gene has CDR1 SNHLY and CDR2 FYNNEI. The CDR3 runs 19 residues. V lost 3 bases to trimming and J lost 0 bases, with 18 bases between them. The CDR3 DNA follows: TGTGCCAGCAGTGACCTACAGGGACTGGTTCTCTCCTATAATTCACCCCTCCACTTT. It codes for CASSDLQGLVLSYNSPLHF.

This clonotype was counted many times. The V and J genes are TRBV2 and TRBJ1-2; possibly TRBD1 for D (6 bases). V dropped 0 bases and J dropped 4 bases, with 12 bases sitting between them. Looked up from germline, CDR1 is SNHLY and CDR2 is FYNNEI. CDR3 size: 15 residues. CDR3 protein: CASSEARTEGYGYTF. As DNA, the CDR3 is TGTGCCAGCAGTGAAGCCCGGACAGAGGGCTATGGCTACACCTTC.

The chain joins TRBV7-2 to TRBJ2-5; D not resolved. Germline-derived CDR1 and CDR2 are SGHTA and FQGNSA. The germline V and J ends were trimmed by 5 bases and 11 bases, with 6 bases remaining between them. CDR3 size: 9 residues. CDR3 in amino acids: CASSTRQYF. DNA of the CDR3: TGTGCCAGCAGCACCAGACAGTACTTC.

As for this clonotype: This is likely a read error, given that the CDR3 carries no conserved phenylalanine or tryptophan at its end. The limits of the CDR3 on the DNA are not certain, so only TCRdb's listed CDR3 is given. The chain recombines TRBV24-1 with TRBJ2-7; no check of the table's D call, TRBD1, against the DNA was made. The CDR3 contains 8 residues when both ends are counted. Germline CDR1 reads KGHDR; CDR2 reads SFDVKD. This CDR3 reads CATSASGT.

This clonotype has only one observation. The chain employs TRBV2 and TRBJ1-1; D is ambiguous. The CDR3 runs to 14 residues. Between the trimmed V and J ends, which lost 5 bases and 1 base, there was a span of 11 bases. Germline V gene sequence: CDR1 SNHLY, CDR2 FYNNEI. CDR3 loop: CASSYLAGNTEAFF. The DNA of the CDR3 is TGTGCCAGCAGTTACTTAGCAGGGAACACTGAAGCTTTCTTT. The full variable domain, its missing parts supplied by reference TRBV2 and TRBJ1-1, is EPEVTQTPSHQVTQMGQEVILRCVPISNHLYFYWYRQILGQKVEFLVSFYNNEISEKSEIFDDQFSVERPDGSNFTLKIRSTKLEDSAMYFCASSYLAGNTEAFFGQGTRLTVV.

The chain employs TRBV7-8 and TRBJ1-3, with D possibly being TRBD1 (5 bases). Germline CDR1 reads SGHVS; CDR2 reads FQNEAQ. V was trimmed by 3 bases and J by 0 bases, leaving 9 bases between them. The CDR3 length is 15 residues. The CDR3 reads CASSLGDCSGNTIYF. The CDR3 DNA sequence: TGTGCCAGCAGCTTGGGGGACTGCTCTGGAAACACCATATATTTT.

As to this clonotype: A read error likely explains this, since a far larger clone differs by one base. This chain links TRBV7-2 with TRBJ1-2; D perhaps matches TRBD1 (5 bases). This CDR3 spans 14 amino acids. Germline CDR1 is SGHTA and CDR2 is FQGNSA. Trimming removed 4 bases from V and 0 bases from J, with 9 bases in between. The CDR3 DNA follows: TGTGCCAGCAGCTGGGACGGAGCTAACTATGGCTACACCTTC. It translates to CASSWDGANYGYTF.

This clonotype was seen a handful of times. The CDR3 DNA sequence: TGTGCCAGCAGCTTATTCGGGACGCTAGAACAAGAGACCCAGTACTTC. Translating gives CASSLFGTLEQETQYF. The V gene is TRBV7-8, the J gene TRBJ2-5; D is tentatively TRBD1 or TRBD2 (5 bases each). V was cut by 2 bases and J by 2 bases, with 15 bases left in between. There are 16 residues in the CDR3. The germline CDR1 and CDR2 sequences are SGHVS and FQNEAQ.